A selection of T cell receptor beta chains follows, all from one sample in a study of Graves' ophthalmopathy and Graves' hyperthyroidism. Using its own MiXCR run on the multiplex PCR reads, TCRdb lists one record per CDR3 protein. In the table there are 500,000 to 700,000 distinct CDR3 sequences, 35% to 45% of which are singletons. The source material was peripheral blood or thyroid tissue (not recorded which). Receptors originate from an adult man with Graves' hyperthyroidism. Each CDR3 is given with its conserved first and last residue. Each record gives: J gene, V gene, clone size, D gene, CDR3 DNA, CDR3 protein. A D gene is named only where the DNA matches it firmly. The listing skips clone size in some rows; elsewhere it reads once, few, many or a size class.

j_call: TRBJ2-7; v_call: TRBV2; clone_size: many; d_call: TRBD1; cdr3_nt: TGTGCCAGCAGAGGACAGGCCCTCCTCTTC; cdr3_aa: CASRGQALLF
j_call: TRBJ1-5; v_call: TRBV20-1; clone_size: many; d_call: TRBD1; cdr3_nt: TGCAGTGCTAGTCCGGGACAGGGTGGAGATCAGCCCCAGCATTTT; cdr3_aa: CSASPGQGGDQPQHF
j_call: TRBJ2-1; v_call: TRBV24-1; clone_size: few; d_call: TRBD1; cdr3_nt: TGTGCCACCAGTGCCCCCGGACAGGGGGCGAAGCAGTTCTTC; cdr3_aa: CATSAPGQGAKQFF
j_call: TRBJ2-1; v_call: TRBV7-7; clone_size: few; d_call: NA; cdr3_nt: TGTGCTAGCAGCCAGATAGTTGAGGGTGCCGGTTTGGATGAGCAGTTCTTC; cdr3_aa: CASSQIVEGAGLDEQFF
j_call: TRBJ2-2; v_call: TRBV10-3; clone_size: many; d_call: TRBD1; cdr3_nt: TGTGCCATCAGTGCCGGGACAGGGCCCGGGGAGCTGTTTTTT; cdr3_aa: CAISAGTGPGELFF
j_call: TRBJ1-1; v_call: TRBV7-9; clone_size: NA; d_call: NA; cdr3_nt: TGTGCCAGCAGCCAAGAGCCGGACATTTCGAACACTGAAGCTTTCTTT; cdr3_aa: CASSQEPDISNTEAFF
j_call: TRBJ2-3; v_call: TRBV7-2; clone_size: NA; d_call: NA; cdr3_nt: TGTGCCAGCAGCTGGATCCTTAGCACAGATACGCAGTATTTT; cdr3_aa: CASSWILSTDTQYF
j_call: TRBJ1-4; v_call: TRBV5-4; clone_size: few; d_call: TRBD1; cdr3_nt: TGTGCCAGCAGCAACCAGGGGGATGATGAAAAACTGTTTTTT; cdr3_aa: CASSNQGDDEKLFF
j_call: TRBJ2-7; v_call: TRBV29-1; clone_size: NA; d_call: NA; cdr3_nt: TGCAGCGTCCCAGGACCGGGACAGCAGTACTTC; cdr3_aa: CSVPGPGQQYF
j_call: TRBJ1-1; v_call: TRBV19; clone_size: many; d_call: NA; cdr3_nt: TGTGCCAGTAGTATAGATCGTTGGAGCATGAACACTGAAGCTTTCTTT; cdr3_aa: CASSIDRWSMNTEAFF
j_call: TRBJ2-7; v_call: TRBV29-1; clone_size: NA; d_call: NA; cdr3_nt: TGCAGCGTTGCCCAGCAGGGAATTAGCTCCTACGAGCAGTACTTC; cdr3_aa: CSVAQQGISSYEQYF
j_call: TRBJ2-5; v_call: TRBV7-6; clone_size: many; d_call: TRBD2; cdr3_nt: TGTGCCAGCAGCTCTTGGACTAGCGGGGGGGAAATCCAAGAGACCCAGTACTTC; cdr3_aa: CASSSWTSGGEIQETQYF
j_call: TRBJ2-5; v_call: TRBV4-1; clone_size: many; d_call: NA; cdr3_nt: TGCGCCAGCAGCCAGGGGGACGGGGGAGAGACCCAGTACTTC; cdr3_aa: CASSQGDGGETQYF